The 16 T cell receptor beta chains reported below all come from one sample, sequenced in a study of T-cell reconstitution after alpha-beta-depleted transplantation in children. Construction of the TCRbeta library involved unique molecular identifiers. Via MiXCR, TCRdb re-called the PCR reads, giving one row per CDR3 protein. This table holds 220,000 or so distinct CDR3 sequences, around 7.8% found once. Sequenced here: PBMCs, mostly from graft donor cells, sampled 180 days after TCRalphabeta/CD19-depleted stem cell transplant. These receptors were collected from a male patient between 10 and 17 years old who had a stem cell transplant for acute lymphoblastic leukemia, so the T cells may come from the graft donor.

This clonotype occurred many times. This chain uses TRBV11-2 with TRBJ2-5; D not certain. Germline values: CDR1 SGHAT, CDR2 FQNNGV. Trimming removed 5 bases at V and 0 bases at J, with 10 bases between. This CDR3 comprises 14 residues. The CDR3 reads CASSQYPNQETQYF. The CDR3 nucleotides read TGTGCCAGCAGCCAATACCCGAACCAAGAGACCCAGTACTTC.

This rearrangement joins TRBV7-6 to TRBJ2-5; no definite D call. The CDR3 contains 14 residues. The germline V gene encodes CDR1 SGHVS and CDR2 FNYEAQ. Between the trimmed V and J ends, which lost 4 bases and 5 bases, there was a span of 14 bases. The CDR3 DNA follows: TGTGCCAGCAGCTCCCTGTGGGGTCAGGAGACCCAGTACTTC. It encodes CASSSLWGQETQYF.

This clonotype has a count of ten or more. CDR3 sequence (DNA): TGTGCCAGCAGCTGGGGACGGAACACCGGGGAGCTGTTTTTT. It yields the protein CASSWGRNTGELFF. This chain uses TRBV6-5 with TRBJ2-2; D may be TRBD1 or TRBD2 (5 bases each). The V end was cut by 6 bases, the J end by 1 base, with 9 bases between. The CDR3 runs 14 residues. CDR1 MNHEY and CDR2 SVGAGI come from the germline V gene.

In this sample, this clonotype turned up many times. The chain employs TRBV28 and TRBJ1-5; 8 positions match TRBD1. Per the germline V gene, CDR1 is MDHEN and CDR2 is SYDVKM. This CDR3 is 14 amino acids long. V was clipped by 2 bases and J by 5 bases; unmatched bases: 2. CDR3 sequence reads: CASSLRDRYQPQHF. For the CDR3, the DNA is TGTGCCAGCAGTTTAAGGGACAGGTATCAGCCCCAGCATTTT.

This clonotype occurred many times. In nucleotides, the CDR3 is TGCGCCAGCAGCTTGGAACAGCTAATCTCTGGAAACACCATATATTTT. This encodes CASSLEQLISGNTIYF. The chain is built from TRBV5-1 and TRBJ1-3; D remains ambiguous. The CDR3 has 16 residues. V lost 0 bases and J lost 0, with 10 bases in between. Germline CDR1 is SGHRS and CDR2 is YFSETQ.

This clonotype showed up many times. The CDR3 nucleotides read TGCAGTGCTAGAAATAGCGGGGCATCCTCCTACGAGCAGTACTTC. Translation: CSARNSGASSYEQYF. The chain has TRBV20-1 and TRBJ2-7; 8 nucleotides match TRBD2. The germline CDR1 and CDR2 sequences are DFQATT and SNEGSKA (reference sequence). The CDR3 sequence is 15 residues long. Unmatched junction bases numbered 6, after V lost 2 bases and J lost 0 bases.

The sample holds many counts of this clonotype. The chain is built from TRBV12-3 or TRBV12-4 and TRBJ1-1; D gene unclear. This CDR3 spans 11 amino acids. V lost 6 bases to trimming and J lost 1 base, with 3 bases between them. CDR3 sequence (DNA): TGTGCCAGCAGCCAGAACACTGAAGCTTTCTTT. This gives the protein CASSQNTEAFF.

Ten or more counts support this clonotype. The V call is TRBV6-1, the J call TRBJ2-2, with D perhaps matching TRBD2 (6 bases). V gave up 6 bases and J gave up 5 bases, with 16 bases separating them. The CDR3 contains 15 residues. Germline values: CDR1 MNHNS, CDR2 SASEGT. The CDR3 is CASSLPPGATGELFF. CDR3 DNA: TGTGCCAGCAGCCTTCCACCGGGAGCGACCGGGGAGCTGTTTTTT.

This clonotype has a count of ten or more. This chain links TRBV5-7 with TRBJ2-2; D is perhaps TRBD2 (6 bases). TRBV5-7 belongs to the ORF category, with a function that is uncertain. This CDR3 has 17 residues. V was pared by 2 bases and J by 0 bases, with 14 bases between. The CDR3 DNA sequence: TGTGCCAGCAGCTTCTGGGACTCCCACTCGAACACCGGGGAGCTGTTTTTT. Its protein is CASSFWDSHSNTGELFF.

This clonotype was detected many times. J is TRBJ2-1 and V is TRBV5-1; maybe TRBD2 (6 bases). Germline CDR1 is SGHRS and CDR2 is YFSETQ. V was clipped by 1 base and J by 7 bases, with 15 bases between them. The length of the CDR3 is 15 residues. DNA of the CDR3: TGCGCCAGCAGCTTGCTAACTCACCGGGGGAATGAGCAGTTCTTC. Its protein product is CASSLLTHRGNEQFF.

This clonotype was picked up many times. The chain links TRBV20-1 to TRBJ2-4; 7 positions match TRBD2. The CDR3 consists of 15 residues. Trimming at V came to 1 base and at J to 0 bases, leaving 3 bases not matched to a gene. CDR1 is DFQATT and CDR2 is SNEGSKA in the germline V gene (reference sequence). The CDR3 nucleotides read TGCAGTGCTAGAGGCGGGAGTGGAGCCAAAAACATTCAGTACTTC. It is translated as CSARGGSGAKNIQYF.

This clonotype has a count of ten or more. The genes are TRBV28 and TRBJ1-3, with a tentative D call TRBD1 (5 bases). The V end was cut by 2 bases, the J end by 4 bases, with 9 bases between. CDR3 length equals 14 residues. CDR1 MDHEN and CDR2 SYDVKM come from the germline V gene. CDR3 nucleotide sequence: TGTGCCAGCAGTTTACGGGGCCTGGGAAACACCATATATTTT. Translating gives CASSLRGLGNTIYF.

This clonotype has a handful of counts. This chain uses TRBV5-5 with TRBJ2-3, with D possibly being TRBD1 or TRBD2 (6 bases each). V lost 6 bases, J lost 2 bases, and 22 bases lay in between. The CDR3 is 17 residues long. Germline V gene data show CDR1 as SGHKS and CDR2 as YYEKEE (reference sequence). The CDR3 loop reads CASTLRGGILSTDTQYF. The CDR3 nucleotides are TGTGCCAGCACCCTCCGAGGGGGGATTCTATCCACAGATACGCAGTATTTT.

The sample holds many counts of this clonotype. The chain couples TRBV5-4 to TRBJ2-1, with D tentatively TRBD2 (6 bases). V was clipped by 4 bases and J by 7 bases, with 18 bases between them. Germline V gene sequence: CDR1 SGHNT, CDR2 YYREEE (reference sequence). There are 15 residues in the CDR3. The CDR3 loop reads CASSIRDLRPNEQFF. The CDR3 DNA follows: TGTGCCAGCAGCATCCGGGACTTAAGACCGAATGAGCAGTTCTTC.

This clonotype was seen at least ten times. The CDR3 is CASSPRDIIHYEQYF. CDR3 in DNA: TGTGCCAGCAGCCCCCGGGACATTATACACTACGAGCAGTACTTC. V usage is TRBV7-2 and J usage is TRBJ2-7; possibly TRBD1 for D (6 bases). The CDR3 covers 15 residues. Trimming pared 5 bases from V and 3 bases from J, leaving 17 bases between. Germline CDR1 is SGHTA and CDR2 is FQGNSA. Full variable domain (rest looked up from reference TRBV7-2 and TRBJ2-7): GAGVSQSPSNKVTEKGKDVELRCDPISGHTALYWYRQSLGQGLEFLIYFQGNSAPDKSGLPSDRFSAERTGGSVSTLTIQRTQQEDSAVYLCASSPRDIIHYEQYFGPGTRLTVT.

Many counts were recorded for this clonotype. This sequence joins TRBV29-1 and TRBJ2-3, with 9 bases matching TRBD1. The CDR3 runs to 14 residues. The J segment lost 4 bases and the V segment lost 6 bases, leaving 8 bases of the junction unmatched. Germline CDR1 is SQVTM and CDR2 is ANQGSEA. CDR3 residues: CSVRGQGIPDTQYF. CDR3 sequence (DNA): TGCAGCGTCCGAGGACAGGGGATCCCAGATACGCAGTATTTT.